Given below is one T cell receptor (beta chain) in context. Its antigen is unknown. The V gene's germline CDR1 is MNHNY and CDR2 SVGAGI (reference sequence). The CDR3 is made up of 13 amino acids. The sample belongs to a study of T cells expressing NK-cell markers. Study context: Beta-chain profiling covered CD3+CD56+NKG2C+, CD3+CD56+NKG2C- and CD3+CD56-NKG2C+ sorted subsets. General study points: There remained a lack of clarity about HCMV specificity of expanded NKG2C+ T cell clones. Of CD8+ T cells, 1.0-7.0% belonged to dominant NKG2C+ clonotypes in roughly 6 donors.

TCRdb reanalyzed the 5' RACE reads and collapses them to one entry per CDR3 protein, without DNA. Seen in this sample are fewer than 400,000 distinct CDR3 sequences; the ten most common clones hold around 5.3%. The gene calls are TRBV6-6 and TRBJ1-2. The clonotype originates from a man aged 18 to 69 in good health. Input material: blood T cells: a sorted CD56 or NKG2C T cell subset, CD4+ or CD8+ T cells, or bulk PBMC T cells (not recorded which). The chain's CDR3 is CASSYGSYYGYTF.